The rows below give T cell receptor beta chains drawn from one sample of a study of cytomegalovirus exposure and HLA in healthy donors. Profiled with immunoSEQ multiplex PCR; TCRdb holds only in-frame clones, not every one. In the table there are 110,000 or so clones, approximately 80% of which are singletons. The sequencing sample was made of PBMCs. These TCRs come from a man in his forties in good health and CMV-seropositive. The CDR3 runs from the conserved cysteine through the conserved F or W. D genes are given only for firm matches. Part of the rows lack a size; the others show once, few, many or a class for expanded clones.

j_gene: TRBJ2-1; v_gene: TRBV19; d_gene: TRBD2; abundance: many; CDR3nt: TGTGCCAGTAGTAGGGGAAGCGGGACCTACAATGAGCAGTTCTTC; CDR3aa: CASSRGSGTYNEQFF
j_gene: TRBJ1-5; v_gene: TRBV28; d_gene: NA; abundance: few; CDR3nt: TGTGCCAGCAGTTTCCTGGGCCAGCCCCAGCATTTT; CDR3aa: CASSFLGQPQHF
j_gene: TRBJ2-1; v_gene: TRBV6-6; d_gene: TRBD1; abundance: NA; CDR3nt: TGTGCCAGCATCCAAACCGGGACAGGGACTTACAATGAGCAGTTCTTC; CDR3aa: CASIQTGTGTYNEQFF
j_gene: TRBJ2-2; v_gene: TRBV11-2; d_gene: NA; abundance: once; CDR3nt: TGTGCCAGCAGCTCGAGCTTTTCCTTGTCCGGGGAGCTGTTTTTT; CDR3aa: CASSSSFSLSGELFF
j_gene: TRBJ2-7; v_gene: TRBV4-1; d_gene: TRBD1; abundance: NA; CDR3nt: TGCGCCAGCAGCCAAGAATCCTGGCGGGACAGGGGGACGTATCGCCCCTACGAGCAGTACTTC; CDR3aa: CASSQESWRDRGTYRPYEQYF
j_gene: TRBJ1-6; v_gene: TRBV5-6; d_gene: NA; abundance: NA; CDR3nt: TGTGCCAGCAGCTTGTGGGTGGGAGCTTCACCCCTCCACTTT; CDR3aa: CASSLWVGASPLHF
j_gene: TRBJ2-1; v_gene: TRBV2; d_gene: TRBD1; abundance: NA; CDR3nt: TGTGCCAGCAGTTCAGGGGGCCGGGATGAGCAGTTCTTC; CDR3aa: CASSSGGRDEQFF
j_gene: TRBJ2-7; v_gene: TRBV5-1; d_gene: NA; abundance: NA; CDR3nt: TGCGCCAGCAGCTTGGCCGGGAAGGAGCAGTACTTC; CDR3aa: CASSLAGKEQYF
j_gene: TRBJ2-7; v_gene: TRBV27; d_gene: TRBD1; abundance: NA; CDR3nt: TGTGCCAGCAGCCCCGGGACAGGGGACTACGAGCAGTACTTC; CDR3aa: CASSPGTGDYEQYF
j_gene: TRBJ1-5; v_gene: TRBV28; d_gene: TRBD1; abundance: NA; CDR3nt: TGTGCCAGCAGGGAGGGGGCGCGGGAACCCCAGCATTTT; CDR3aa: CASREGAREPQHF
j_gene: TRBJ1-6; v_gene: TRBV30; d_gene: TRBD1; abundance: NA; CDR3nt: TGTGCCGGGACGACAGGGACAGGGAATTCACCCCTCCACTTT; CDR3aa: CAGTTGTGNSPLHF
j_gene: TRBJ2-7; v_gene: TRBV6-1; d_gene: NA; abundance: few; CDR3nt: TGTGCCAGCAGTGAAGGGGGTACAGGAAGTGGCGAGCAGTACTTC; CDR3aa: CASSEGGTGSGEQYF
j_gene: TRBJ2-1; v_gene: TRBV6-4; d_gene: TRBD2; abundance: NA; CDR3nt: TGTGCCAGCAGCGCTAGCGGGGGGGGTTACAATGAGCAGTTCTTC; CDR3aa: CASSASGGGYNEQFF
j_gene: TRBJ1-1; v_gene: TRBV4-3; d_gene: NA; abundance: NA; CDR3nt: TGCGCCAGCAGCCGCGAGCCCGGGATGAACACTGAAGCTTTCTTT; CDR3aa: CASSREPGMNTEAFF
j_gene: TRBJ2-7; v_gene: TRBV21-1; d_gene: NA; abundance: NA; CDR3nt: TGTGCCAGCAGCCAACAGGGACAGGGGGACTCCTACGAGCAGTACTTC; CDR3aa: CASSQQGQGDSYEQYF
j_gene: TRBJ1-5; v_gene: TRBV2; d_gene: TRBD1; abundance: few; CDR3nt: TGTGCCAGCAGTGAAGACGGACAGGCGAGCAATCAGCCCCAGCATTTT; CDR3aa: CASSEDGQASNQPQHF
j_gene: TRBJ1-1; v_gene: TRBV18; d_gene: NA; abundance: NA; CDR3nt: TGTGCCAGCTCACCCTCGGTAATGAACACTGAAGCTTTCTTT; CDR3aa: CASSPSVMNTEAFF
j_gene: TRBJ2-2; v_gene: TRBV7-7; d_gene: NA; abundance: NA; CDR3nt: TGTGCTAGCAGCTCAGCAACAGGGAGATCCGGGGAGCTGTTTTTT; CDR3aa: CASSSATGRSGELFF
j_gene: TRBJ2-3; v_gene: TRBV13; d_gene: TRBD2; abundance: NA; CDR3nt: TGTGCCAGCAGCTTACTGTCAGCGGGGGGGGTCAAATTAGATACGCAGTATTTT; CDR3aa: CASSLLSAGGVKLDTQYF
j_gene: TRBJ2-7; v_gene: TRBV15; d_gene: NA; abundance: once; CDR3nt: TGTGCCACCCGCCCGGGGGGCATCACCTACGAGCAGTACTTC; CDR3aa: CATRPGGITYEQYF
j_gene: TRBJ1-4; v_gene: TRBV5-1; d_gene: TRBD1; abundance: once; CDR3nt: TGCGCCAGCAGCTTAAACAGGGGGAGCGAAAAACTGTTTTTT; CDR3aa: CASSLNRGSEKLFF
j_gene: TRBJ2-7; v_gene: TRBV5-6; d_gene: NA; abundance: NA; CDR3nt: TGTGCCAGCAGCTCGGTAGAGTACGAGCAGTACTTC; CDR3aa: CASSSVEYEQYF
j_gene: TRBJ2-2; v_gene: TRBV10-3; d_gene: NA; abundance: NA; CDR3nt: TGTGCCATCAGTGAAAGAGATACCGGGGAGCTGTTTTTT; CDR3aa: CAISERDTGELFF
j_gene: TRBJ2-7; v_gene: TRBV13; d_gene: TRBD2; abundance: NA; CDR3nt: TGTGCCAGCAGGTTGAGCGGGGGACGGTTCGAGCAGTACTTC; CDR3aa: CASRLSGGRFEQYF
j_gene: TRBJ2-7; v_gene: TRBV6-6; d_gene: NA; abundance: NA; CDR3nt: TGTGCCAGCAGTTACGGGCCTGGGAGAGAAGGTTACGAGCAGTACTTC; CDR3aa: CASSYGPGREGYEQYF
j_gene: TRBJ2-6; v_gene: TRBV19; d_gene: TRBD1; abundance: once; CDR3nt: TGTGCCAGTAGTAGTGGCAGGGGGCAAGCTGGGGCCAACGTCCTGACTTTC; CDR3aa: CASSSGRGQAGANVLTF
j_gene: TRBJ2-1; v_gene: TRBV4-1; d_gene: NA; abundance: NA; CDR3nt: TGCGCCAGCAGCCAAGGTCACAGGGCATCGGGGAATGAGCAGTTCTTC; CDR3aa: CASSQGHRASGNEQFF
j_gene: TRBJ2-3; v_gene: TRBV28; d_gene: TRBD1; abundance: NA; CDR3nt: TGTGCCAGCAGTCTTCCCGGGACAGGGTTAGATACGCAGTATTTT; CDR3aa: CASSLPGTGLDTQYF
j_gene: TRBJ1-1; v_gene: TRBV9; d_gene: NA; abundance: once; CDR3nt: TGTGCCAGCAGCGTAGGAGCGTGGAGGATTCTTGAAGCTTTCTTT; CDR3aa: CASSVGAWRILEAFF